This T cell receptor beta chain was retrieved from a study of OX40 agonist ivuxolimab in advanced cancers. Patients were ruled out by autoimmune disease history or systemic immunosuppression. CDR1 and CDR2 (germline): MNHNY, SVGAGI (reference sequence). This CDR3 contains 15 residues. V was shortened by 0 bases and J by 5 bases, with 11 bases between the two germline ends. TCRdb's table, derived via immunoSEQ multiplex PCR, lists solely in-frame clones and lacks some. The sample carries about 46,000 clones, 88% recorded once. J is TRBJ2-4 and V is TRBV6-6; perhaps TRBD2 as D (6 bases). Sequenced here: CD4+ or CD8+ T cells sorted from blood, sampled in a trial of the OX40 agonist ivuxolimab. The receptor was isolated from an adult with an advanced solid tumor such as melanoma, head and neck, liver or kidney cancer. The CDR3 sequence is CASSYSGGSQNIQYF. The CDR3 region has the DNA TGTGCCAGCAGTTACTCTGGGGGGAGTCAAAACATTCAGTACTTC.